This TCR beta chain emerged from a study of blood T cell repertoires in COVID-19. The germline gives CDR1 LNHDA, CDR2 SQIVND (reference sequence). V was pared by 5 bases and J by 1 base, with 4 bases of the junction left unmatched. CDR3 length: 14 residues. The protocol was immunoSEQ multiplex PCR, while the TCRdb copy is restricted to in-frame clones and leaves out a portion. The table shows 260,000 or so clones, with around 86% occurring only once. Individuals aged about 18 to 100 years were recruited from around 22 US areas. Participants had their cohort set by participant-reported clinical history.

The clonotype comes from a man younger than 30 who had recovered from COVID-19. V gene TRBV19 combines with J gene TRBJ1-2, with TRBD1 identical over 7 bases. What was sequenced was PBMCs or T cells enriched from blood (not recorded which). The CDR3 is CASSRDRVNYGYTF. The CDR3 DNA follows: TGTGCCAGTAGTCGGGACAGAGTTAACTATGGCTACACCTTC. Combining the CDR3 with reference TRBV19 and TRBJ1-2 gives the whole variable domain DGGITQSPKYLFRKEGQNVTLSCEQNLNHDAMYWYRQDPGQGLRLIYYSQIVNDFQKGDIAEGYSVSREKKESFPLTVTSAQKNPTAFYLCASSRDRVNYGYTFGSGTRLTVV.